Following are 13 T cell receptor beta chains from one sample sequenced in a study of T cells of healthy individuals. Each CDR3 protein is one row after TCRdb ran MiXCR on the 5' RACE reads. The sample lists roughly 87,000 distinct CDR3 sequences; approximately 18% were seen once. These receptors originate from a human donor in good health.

This clonotype appeared a few times. The chain employs TRBV5-1 and TRBJ1-3; maybe TRBD1 (6 bases). The CDR3 is made up of 14 amino acids. Germline loops: CDR1 SGHRS, CDR2 YFSETQ. Trimming left V 4 bases short and J 0 bases short, with 8 bases between. CDR3 sequence reads: CASSADSSGNTIYF. The CDR3 region has the DNA TGCGCCAGCAGCGCGGACAGCTCTGGAAACACCATATATTTT.

This clonotype was seen at least ten times. The chain uses TRBV28 and TRBJ2-3, with D perhaps matching TRBD1 or TRBD2 (5 bases each). With 7 bases removed from V and 7 bases from J, the gap between germline ends came to 21 bases. CDR3 length: 15 amino acids. Looked up from germline, CDR1 is MDHEN and CDR2 is SYDVKM. The CDR3, as DNA: TGTGCCAGCACGGGACCCAGGGAGTCGGGGAATACGCAGTATTTT. Protein: CASTGPRESGNTQYF. Full variable domain (remainder filled in from reference TRBV28 and TRBJ2-3): DVKVTQSSRYLVKRTGEKVFLECVQDMDHENMFWYRQDPGLGLRLIYFSYDVKMKEKGDIPEGYSVSREKKERFSLILESASTNQTSMYLCASTGPRESGNTQYFGPGTRLTVL.

The rearrangement joins TRBV7-8 to TRBJ1-2; the match to TRBD1 covers 7 bases. J gave up 4 bases and V 5 bases, and 4 bases lay outside the gene matches. Per germline, CDR1 SGHVS and CDR2 FQNEAQ. CDR3 length: 13 residues. The CDR3 region is CASSLRTGYGYTF. In DNA form, the CDR3 reads TGTGCCAGCAGCCTTAGGACAGGCTATGGCTACACCTTC.

This clonotype was seen a few times. The chain links TRBV28 to TRBJ2-7, with 9 bases that match TRBD1. This CDR3 is 15 amino acids long. CDR1 and CDR2 (germline): MDHEN, SYDVKM. The J segment lost 4 bases and the V segment lost 6 bases, leaving 10 bases of the junction unmatched. The CDR3 protein is CASRGTGISLYEQYF. CDR3 in DNA: TGTGCCAGCAGGGGGACAGGGATTTCCCTGTACGAGCAGTACTTC.

The chain carries TRBV6-2 or TRBV6-3 and TRBJ1-5; D gene uncertain. V lost 2 bases to trimming and J lost 6 bases, with 11 bases between them. This CDR3 region has 14 residues. Germline V lookup: CDR1 MNHEY, CDR2 SVGEGT. The CDR3 loop reads CASSYNGVSQPQHF. The CDR3 nucleotides read TGTGCCAGCAGTTACAACGGGGTTTCTCAGCCCCAGCATTTT.

The chain uses TRBV12-3 or TRBV12-4 and TRBJ1-1, with D possibly matching TRBD1 (6 bases). The CDR3 has 13 residues. Trimming cost V 3 bases and J 4 bases, with 9 bases left between them. This CDR3 is CASSFLQGTEAFF. The CDR3 region has the DNA TGTGCCAGCAGTTTCTTACAGGGCACTGAAGCTTTCTTT.

This chain links TRBV29-1 with TRBJ2-3; TRBD2 matches at 7 bases. V lost 8 bases, J lost 0 bases, and 2 bases stayed unmatched. Germline V gives CDR1 SQVTM, CDR2 ANQGSEA. The CDR3 length is 12 residues. CDR3 protein: CSWEGSTDTQYF. CDR3 sequence (DNA): TGCAGCTGGGAGGGTAGCACAGATACGCAGTATTTT.

There are a few counts of this clonotype. The rearrangement links TRBV6-5 to TRBJ2-3; 10 nucleotides align to TRBD2. Germline loops: CDR1 MNHEY, CDR2 SVGAGI. This CDR3 region has 17 residues. Trimming took 2 bases from V and 1 from J; bases not matched to a gene: 6. CDR3 DNA: TGTGCCAGCAGTTACAACACCGGGACTAGCGGCACAGATACGCAGTATTTT. Residues: CASSYNTGTSGTDTQYF.

This clonotype was counted ten times or more. CDR3 in DNA: TGTGCCAGCAGCTTGATTCGGACAGGGGAGGAAAAACTGTTTTTT. It specifies CASSLIRTGEEKLFF. This chain joins TRBV5-6 and TRBJ1-4, with 9 bases fitting TRBD1. The length of the CDR3 is 15 residues. Germline-derived CDR1 and CDR2 are SGHDT and YYEEEE. V shed 1 base, J shed 8 bases, and the junction held 6 bases outside the gene matches.

This clonotype was counted between two and nine times. The rearrangement uses TRBV7-1 and TRBJ1-6; TRBD1 agrees at 7 bases. TRBV7-1 is flagged as an ORF with uncertain function. This CDR3 has 15 amino acids. The V gene end was trimmed by 3 bases and the J gene end by 10 bases; junction bases not matched to a gene: 9. CDR3 amino acids: CASSSTGSERSPLHF. CDR3 coding DNA: TGTGCCAGCAGCTCGACAGGGTCTGAACGATCACCCCTCCACTTT.

This clonotype was found a few times. The chain recombines TRBV18 with TRBJ1-5, with D unclear. This CDR3 has 13 residues. The germline V and J ends were trimmed by 0 bases and 7 bases, with 7 bases remaining between them. Germline V gives CDR1 KGHSH, CDR2 LQKENI. CDR3 in DNA: TGTGCCAGCTCACCACCATTTGGGCAGCCCCAGCATTTT. It translates to CASSPPFGQPQHF. Supplemented by reference TRBV18 and TRBJ1-5, the full variable domain reads NAGVMQNPRHLVRRRGQEARLRCSPMKGHSHVYWYRQLPEEGLKFMVYLQKENIIDESGMPKERFSAEFPKEGPSILRIQQVVRGDSAAYFCASSPPFGQPQHFGDGTRLSIL.

This clonotype turned up a few times. The genes are TRBV10-3 and TRBJ1-1; maybe TRBD1 (5 bases). This CDR3 spans 16 amino acids. V was trimmed by 7 bases and J by 1 base, leaving 19 bases between them. Germline CDR1 and CDR2: ENHRY and SYGVKD. CDR3 DNA sequence: TGTGCCATCACCTTTTCTGTCGGGACGAGGAACACTGAAGCTTTCTTT. This gives the protein CAITFSVGTRNTEAFF.

In this sample, this clonotype turned up a few times. The chain is built from TRBV20-1 and TRBJ2-7, with 7 bases identical to TRBD2. The length of the CDR3 is 17 residues. From germline, CDR1 is DFQATT and CDR2 SNEGSKA (reference sequence). Trimming at V came to 1 base and at J to 6 bases, leaving 18 bases not matched to a gene. The CDR3 here is CSARGGKTSAFLSEQYF. In DNA, the CDR3 is TGCAGTGCTAGAGGGGGGAAAACTAGCGCCTTTTTGAGCGAGCAGTACTTC.